These 15 T cell receptor beta chains originate from one sample sequenced in a study of blood T cell repertoires in COVID-19. TCRdb's table, derived via immunoSEQ multiplex PCR, lists solely in-frame clones and lacks some. The sample has about 220,000 clones; just over 85% are singletons. Sequenced sample: PBMCs or T cells enriched from blood (not recorded which). The receptors were gathered from a woman in her fifties or sixties with acute COVID-19.

This clone was observed a single time. V usage is TRBV30 and J usage is TRBJ2-7; 7 bases align to TRBD1. The CDR3 loop spans 13 amino acids. Germline loops: CDR1 GTSNPN, CDR2 SVGIG (reference sequence). V trimming: 7 bases; J trimming: 3 bases; junction bases outside the gene matches: 9. CDR3 DNA: TGTGCCTCCTTACCGGGACAGAGCTACGAGCAGTACTTC. Its protein is CASLPGQSYEQYF.

This chain uses TRBV13 with TRBJ2-3; the D is unclear. V was pared by 10 bases and J by 5 bases, with 13 bases between. The CDR3 is made up of 12 amino acids. Germline CDR1 is PRHDT and CDR2 is FYEKMQ (reference sequence). DNA of the CDR3: TGTGCCACTAGAGGCGGTGAAGATACGCAGTATTTT. It yields the protein CATRGGEDTQYF.

The genes are TRBV12-5 and TRBJ1-1, with no clear D. Germline V gene data show CDR1 as LGHNT and CDR2 as FRNRAP. The CDR3 length is 13 residues. V was trimmed by 2 bases and J by 1 base, leaving 5 bases between them. The CDR3 sequence is CASGLSGNTEAFF. As DNA, the CDR3 is TGTGCTAGTGGTTTGTCGGGGAACACTGAAGCTTTCTTT. The variable domain in full, completed from reference TRBV12-5 and TRBJ1-1, reads DARVTQTPRHKVTEMGQEVTMRCQPILGHNTVFWYRQTMMQGLELLAYFRNRAPLDDSGMPKDRFSAEMPDATLATLKIQPSEPRDSAVYFCASGLSGNTEAFFGQGTRLTVV.

This rearrangement joins TRBV7-2 to TRBJ2-7, with a tentative D call TRBD1 (5 bases). CDR3 length: 13 residues. Trimming removed 5 bases at V and 3 bases at J, with 11 bases between. CDR1 and CDR2 (germline): SGHTA, FQGNSA. The CDR3 spells CASSQTGIYEQYF. The CDR3 DNA reads as TGTGCCAGCAGCCAAACAGGAATCTACGAGCAGTACTTC.

The gene calls are TRBV28 and TRBJ2-7; D possibly corresponds to TRBD2 (6 bases). The CDR3 totals 14 residues. V was cut by 3 bases and J by 7 bases, with 16 bases left in between. From germline, CDR1 is MDHEN and CDR2 SYDVKM. The CDR3 nucleotides read TGTGCCAGCAGTTTGGGACTCAACCCGGGGGAGCAGTACTTC. Encoded protein: CASSLGLNPGEQYF.

The J gene is TRBJ2-7, the V gene TRBV4-2; 9 bases agree with TRBD2. Germline V CDR1 and CDR2: LGHNA, YNFKEQ. The V segment lost 4 bases and the J segment 6 bases; nucleotides outside the gene matches: 10. This CDR3 region has 15 residues. This CDR3 is CASSRAGLAVSEQYF. The CDR3 region has the DNA TGTGCCAGCAGCCGCGCGGGACTAGCCGTATCCGAGCAGTACTTC.

The chain recombines TRBV2 with TRBJ2-1; 8 bases line up with TRBD2. Germline V CDR1 and CDR2: SNHLY, FYNNEI. J gave up 10 bases and V 6 bases, and 5 bases lay outside the gene matches. The CDR3 sequence is 12 residues long. CDR3 in amino acids: CASSFIAGEQFF. The CDR3 DNA follows: TGTGCCAGCAGCTTTATAGCGGGGGAGCAGTTCTTC.

This clone was seen more than once but under ten times. The CDR3 loop is CASSSARALGNQPQHF. Here the CDR3 DNA reads TGTGCCAGCAGCTCCGCGCGGGCTCTGGGGAATCAGCCCCAGCATTTT. The genes are TRBV7-8 and TRBJ1-5; D remains ambiguous. Trimming pared 4 bases from V and 4 bases from J, leaving 17 bases between. The CDR3 is 16 amino acids. The germline CDR1 and CDR2 sequences are SGHVS and FQNEAQ.

The V and J genes are TRBV3-1 (or the pseudogene TRBV3-2) and TRBJ2-1; 9 positions match TRBD2. CDR1 is LGHDT, CDR2 YNNKEL, per germline (reference sequence). The CDR3 is 14 residues long. The ends lost 4 bases at V and 8 bases at J; junction bases unmatched: 6. Written as DNA, the CDR3 is TGTGCCAGCAGCCCTGGACTAGCGTTTGATGAGCAGTTCTTC. The encoded protein is CASSPGLAFDEQFF.

This clone has only one observation. V usage is TRBV27 and J usage is TRBJ1-2; no clear D. V shed 3 bases and J shed 0 bases, with 8 bases lying between them. The CDR3 contains 14 residues. Germline V gene data show CDR1 as MNHEY and CDR2 as SMNVEV (reference sequence). The CDR3 spells CASSFSPANYGYTF. The CDR3 DNA sequence: TGTGCCAGCAGTTTCAGTCCAGCTAACTATGGCTACACCTTC.

The V and J genes are TRBV7-2 and TRBJ1-1; 8 bases agree with TRBD1. Losses at the gene ends were 4 bases for V and 5 bases for J; bases not matched to a gene: 6. CDR1 is SGHTA, CDR2 FQGNSA, per germline. CDR3 size: 14 residues. The CDR3 reads CASSSGQAITEAFF. The CDR3 DNA reads TGTGCCAGCAGCTCGGGACAGGCAATTACTGAAGCTTTCTTT. Filled out from reference TRBV7-2 and TRBJ1-1, the complete variable domain reads GAGVSQSPSNKVTEKGKDVELRCDPISGHTALYWYRQSLGQGLEFLIYFQGNSAPDKSGLPSDRFSAERTGGSVSTLTIQRTQQEDSAVYLCASSSGQAITEAFFGQGTRLTVV.

This clone was recorded once. The CDR3 region is CASSRPGGHEQFF. Here the CDR3 DNA reads TGTGCCAGCAGCCGGCCGGGCGGGCATGAGCAGTTCTTC. The genes are TRBV7-3 and TRBJ2-1; tentatively, D is TRBD2 (5 bases). Germline V gene sequence: CDR1 SGHTA, CDR2 FQGTGA. The CDR3 has 13 amino acids. V lost 5 bases and J 8 bases, leaving 13 bases between the germline ends.

This chain connects TRBV10-3 to TRBJ1-1; TRBD1 might be the D (6 bases). Germline V lookup: CDR1 ENHRY, CDR2 SYGVKD. The V end was cut by 6 bases, the J end by 7 bases, with 9 bases between. CDR3 size: 11 residues. CDR3 nucleotides: TGTGCCATCAGGGACAGAATTGAAGCTTTCTTT. It translates to CAIRDRIEAFF.

This sequence joins TRBV6-5 and TRBJ1-2, with D maybe TRBD1 (5 bases). CDR3 length: 13 amino acids. The V end lost 7 bases, the J end lost 4 bases, and 13 bases lay between the germline ends. Germline CDR1 MNHEY, CDR2 SVGAGI. CDR3 DNA: TGTGCCAGCACCCCCTTGGGGGGCTATGGCTACACCTTC. The encoded protein is CASTPLGGYGYTF.

This clone has only one observation. The rearrangement uses TRBV19 and TRBJ2-3; unclear D gene. Looked up from germline, CDR1 is LNHDA and CDR2 is SQIVND (reference sequence). This CDR3 contains 12 residues. V gave up 5 bases and J gave up 3 bases, with 6 bases separating them. The CDR3: CASSPRTDTQYF. CDR3 DNA: TGTGCCAGTAGTCCCCGGACAGATACGCAGTATTTT.